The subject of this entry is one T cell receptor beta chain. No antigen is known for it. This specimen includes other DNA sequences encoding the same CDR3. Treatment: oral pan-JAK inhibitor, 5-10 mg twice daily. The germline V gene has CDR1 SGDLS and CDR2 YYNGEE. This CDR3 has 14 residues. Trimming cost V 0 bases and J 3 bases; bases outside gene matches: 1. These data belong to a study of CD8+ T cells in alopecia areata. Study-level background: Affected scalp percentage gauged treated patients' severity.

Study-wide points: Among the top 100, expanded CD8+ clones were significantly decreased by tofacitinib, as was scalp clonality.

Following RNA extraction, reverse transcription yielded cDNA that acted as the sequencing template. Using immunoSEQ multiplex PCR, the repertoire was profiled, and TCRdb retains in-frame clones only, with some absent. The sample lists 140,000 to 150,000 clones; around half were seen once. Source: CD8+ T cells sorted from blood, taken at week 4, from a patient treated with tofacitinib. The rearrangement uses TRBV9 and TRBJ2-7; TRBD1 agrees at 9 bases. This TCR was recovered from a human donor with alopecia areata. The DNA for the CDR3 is TGTGCCAGCAGCGTAGAGGGACAGGGCTACGAGCAGTACTTC. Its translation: CASSVEGQGYEQYF.